Shown below are 10 T cell receptor beta chains from a single sample sequenced in a study of siplizumab effects on memory and regulatory T cells. Only in-frame clones appear in the TCRdb table, and some are missing; sequencing was by immunoSEQ multiplex PCR. The table records more than 85,000 clones, just over 90% of them present only once. The sample taken for sequencing was Tregs sorted from blood. These receptor sequences come from a human donor in good health.

The chain recombines TRBV7-3 with TRBJ2-2; tentative D call: TRBD2 (5 bases). This CDR3 has 15 amino acids. V was shortened by 5 bases and J by 4 bases, with 14 bases between the two germline ends. Germline CDR1 reads SGHTA; CDR2 reads FQGTGA. The CDR3 sequence: CASSLWTAGTGELFF. In DNA, the CDR3 is TGTGCCAGCAGCCTATGGACTGCTGGCACCGGGGAGCTGTTTTTT. The variable domain in full, completed from reference TRBV7-3 and TRBJ2-2, reads GAGVSQTPSNKVTEKGKYVELRCDPISGHTALYWYRQSLGQGPEFLIYFQGTGAADDSGLPNDRFFAVRPEGSVSTLKIQRTERGDSAVYLCASSLWTAGTGELFFGEGSRLTVL.

The J gene is TRBJ2-3, the V gene TRBV19; 10 nucleotides agree with TRBD2. Germline CDR1 and CDR2: LNHDA and SQIVND (reference sequence). V was clipped by 5 bases and J by 3 bases; unmatched bases: 8. CDR3 length: 16 residues. DNA for the CDR3: TGTGCCAGTAGTTCAGGCCCAGCGGGAGGGACAGATACGCAGTATTTT. As protein: CASSSGPAGGTDTQYF.

The chain couples TRBV7-9 to TRBJ1-2, with 9 bases fitting TRBD1. Germline lookup yields CDR1 SEHNR and CDR2 FQNEAQ (reference sequence). V was clipped by 3 bases and J by 8 bases; unmatched bases: 4. This CDR3 contains 13 residues. DNA of the CDR3: TGTGCCAGCAGCTTGACAGGGGGAGGGGGCTACACCTTC. Translation gives CASSLTGGGGYTF.

The gene calls are TRBV6-5 and TRBJ1-4; D is undetermined. Germline V gives CDR1 MNHEY, CDR2 SVGAGI. V gave up 3 bases and J gave up 6 bases, with 11 bases separating them. The CDR3 length is 14 residues. The CDR3 loop is CASSYVVGYEKLFF. The CDR3 DNA sequence: TGTGCCAGCAGTTATGTGGTCGGGTATGAAAAACTGTTTTTT.

The chain joins TRBV2 to TRBJ2-1; 9 bases fit TRBD2. The CDR3 is made up of 15 amino acids. Germline trimming cut 6 bases from V and 8 bases from J; bases unmatched to any gene: 11. Germline CDR1 reads SNHLY; CDR2 reads FYNNEI. In DNA form, the CDR3 reads TGTGCCAGCAGCCCCCACGGTAGCGGGAGAGATGAGCAGTTCTTC. The encoded protein is CASSPHGSGRDEQFF.

J is TRBJ2-4 and V is TRBV5-1, with a tentative D call TRBD1 (5 bases). V lost 7 bases, J lost 0 bases, and 8 bases lay in between. The germline CDR1 and CDR2 sequences are SGHRS and YFSETQ. The CDR3 spans 13 residues. The CDR3 nucleotides read TGCGCCAGCCAGGGCATAGCCAAAAACATTCAGTACTTC. It specifies CASQGIAKNIQYF.

This clone is a singleton in its sample. J is TRBJ1-2 and V is TRBV10-3; 9 positions match TRBD1. Per germline, CDR1 ENHRY and CDR2 SYGVKD. V trimming: 8 bases; J trimming: 3 bases; junction bases outside the gene matches: 7. The CDR3 extends over 14 amino acids. The CDR3 region is CAIRDRAGDYGYTF. The CDR3 DNA sequence: TGTGCCATCCGGGACAGGGCCGGCGACTATGGCTACACCTTC.

The V and J genes are TRBV5-6 and TRBJ2-3; 10 bases are shared with TRBD2. V lost 3 bases to trimming and J lost 2 bases; unmatched junction nucleotides: 6. There are 16 residues in the CDR3. Germline lookup yields CDR1 SGHDT and CDR2 YYEEEE. In DNA form, the CDR3 reads TGTGCCAGCAGCTATGGACTAGCGGCGTCCACAGATACGCAGTATTTT. Its protein is CASSYGLAASTDTQYF.

The chain uses TRBV6-1 and TRBJ2-1; D may be TRBD2 (6 bases). Trimming stripped 8 bases from V and 6 bases from J, with 8 bases between. Germline V gene data show CDR1 as MNHNS and CDR2 as SASEGT. This CDR3 has 11 amino acids. The CDR3 nucleotides are TGTGCCAGCCCTAGCGCCAATGAGCAGTTCTTC. It yields the protein CASPSANEQFF.

The V and J genes are TRBV5-1 and TRBJ2-3, with 10 bases fitting TRBD2. This CDR3 is built from 14 residues. CDR1 and CDR2 (germline): SGHRS, YFSETQ. Unmatched junction bases numbered 2, after V lost 3 bases and J lost 4 bases. CDR3 bases: TGCGCCAGCAGCTACAGCGGGAGGGCAGATACGCAGTATTTT. It yields the protein CASSYSGRADTQYF.